This passage covers 2 T cell receptor beta chains from one sample sequenced in a study of radiotherapy plus CTLA-4 blockade in lung cancer. Assay used: immunoSEQ multiplex PCR; TCRdb lists only in-frame clones, some missing. This sample has about 110,000 clones, with about 80% found just once. Source: peripheral blood, taken from a patient treated with radiotherapy plus ipilimumab. The receptors were gathered from a human donor with non-small cell lung cancer that progressed on radiotherapy plus ipilimumab. Some clones in this sample may be carry-over from other donors' samples.

This clone was observed a handful of times. The V call is TRBV7-6, the J call TRBJ1-6, with D uncertain. Germline V gene sequence: CDR1 SGHVS, CDR2 FNYEAQ. Trimming took off 1 base at V and 5 bases at J, with 3 bases between the two ends. The CDR3 is made up of 13 amino acids. The CDR3 nucleotides read TGTGCCAGCAGCTTAGTTAATAATTCACCCCTCCACTTT. This translates into CASSLVNNSPLHF.

The chain employs TRBV1 and TRBJ1-6; TRBD1, the table's D call, lacks a check against the DNA. TRBV1 is labeled a pseudogene. The CDR3 covers 16 residues. The CDR3 sequence: CTNYEGTGDHESPLHF. In nucleotides, the CDR3 is TGCACTAACTATGAAGGGACAGGTGACCACGAGTCACCCCTCCACTTT.